This TCR beta chain was sequenced for a study of T cell repertoires in cytomegalovirus infection. Study summary: CMV epitopes in the study were HLA-C-restricted (recently identified) and HLA-B-restricted (well studied).

Comment on this clonotype: Antigen: not known.

TCRdb processed the reads anew with MiXCR; each CDR3 protein has one entry. The sample holds 310,000 or so distinct CDR3 sequences; roughly 25% are singletons and the top ten take less than 15%. This CDR3 spans 15 amino acids. CDR1 is SGHVS and CDR2 is FNYEAQ in the germline V gene. The V and J ends lost 6 bases and 2 bases, in that order; junction bases with no gene match: 6. This rearrangement joins TRBV7-6 to TRBJ2-2; TRBD2 matches at 7 bases. This sample comprised cultured PBMCs, obtained from culture after CMV antigen stimulation. The TCR sequence derives from a human donor in good health (CMV status not recorded). Some clones in this sample may be carry-over from other donors' samples. In DNA form, the CDR3 reads TGTGCCAGCAGGCGGGGGACCGTTAACACCGGGGAGCTGTTTTTT. This gives the protein CASRRGTVNTGELFF.